Below are 23 T cell receptor beta chains sequenced from a single sample in a study of OX40 agonist ivuxolimab in advanced cancers. The data were produced by immunoSEQ multiplex PCR, yet TCRdb's version contains in-frame clones alone and is incomplete. The sample lists some 35,000 clones; roughly 80% were seen once. The sample was CD4+ or CD8+ T cells sorted from blood, taken in a trial of the OX40 agonist ivuxolimab. These receptors all stem from an adult with an advanced solid tumor such as melanoma, head and neck, liver or kidney cancer.

The chain combines TRBV2 with TRBJ1-2; TRBD1 might be the D (5 bases). The V and J ends lost 6 bases and 8 bases respectively, with 13 bases between them. CDR3 length: 12 amino acids. The germline gives CDR1 SNHLY, CDR2 FYNNEI. The CDR3 region is CASSGAGPGYTF. DNA for the CDR3: TGTGCCAGCAGCGGGGCAGGGCCGGGCTACACCTTC. The entire variable domain, with the rest obtained from reference TRBV2 and TRBJ1-2, is as follows: EPEVTQTPSHQVTQMGQEVILRCVPISNHLYFYWYRQILGQKVEFLVSFYNNEISEKSEIFDDQFSVERPDGSNFTLKIRSTKLEDSAMYFCASSGAGPGYTFGSGTRLTVV.

The V and J genes are TRBV29-1 and TRBJ2-7; TRBD1 agrees at 7 bases. V shed 3 bases and J 6 bases; nucleotides not matched to a gene: 5. The CDR3 runs 12 residues. Germline V gives CDR1 SQVTM, CDR2 ANQGSEA. CDR3: CSVDDRAAEQYF. CDR3 bases: TGCAGCGTTGATGACAGGGCAGCCGAGCAGTACTTC.

The V and J genes are TRBV6-5 and TRBJ2-1, with D perhaps matching TRBD1 (5 bases). This CDR3 has 14 residues. CDR1 MNHEY and CDR2 SVGAGI come from the germline V gene. V was clipped by 3 bases and J by 16 bases, with 22 bases between them. CDR3 coding DNA: TGTGCCAGCAGTTATCGGCAGGGCGATCGTGAGCCCTTCTTC. It specifies CASSYRQGDREPFF.

This clone was recorded a few times. CDR3 in amino acids: CASSPGQVYNQPQHF. CDR3 DNA: TGTGCCAGTAGTCCCGGACAGGTATACAATCAGCCCCAGCATTTT. The chain employs TRBV19 and TRBJ1-5; TRBD1 matches at 7 bases. V dropped 5 bases and J dropped 3; count of bases not matched to a gene: 7. CDR1 is LNHDA, CDR2 SQIVND, per germline (reference sequence). CDR3 length: 15 residues.

The gene calls are TRBV5-1 and TRBJ2-3; TRBD1 matches 9 bases. The CDR3 extends over 16 amino acids. V shed 3 bases and J 3 bases; nucleotides not matched to a gene: 8. Germline V lookup: CDR1 SGHRS, CDR2 YFSETQ. The CDR3 sequence is CASSSGTGQGTDTQYF. CDR3 coding DNA: TGCGCCAGCAGCTCTGGGACGGGACAGGGAACAGATACGCAGTATTTT.

The chain links TRBV6-5 to TRBJ2-1; D perhaps matches TRBD2 (6 bases). The CDR3 sequence is 12 residues long. Trimming removed 2 bases at V and 9 bases at J, with 8 bases between. Germline V gene lookup returns CDR1 MNHEY and CDR2 SVGAGI. The CDR3 coding sequence is TGTGCCAGCAGTTACGTGGGGGGTGAGCAGTTCTTC. It encodes CASSYVGGEQFF.

V is TRBV27 and J is TRBJ2-2, with D possibly being TRBD2 (5 bases). V dropped 7 bases and J dropped 7 bases, with 7 bases sitting between them. The germline V gene encodes CDR1 MNHEY and CDR2 SMNVEV (reference sequence). CDR3 length equals 11 residues. The CDR3 DNA is TGTGCCAGCAACGGAGGCGGGGAGCTGTTTTTT. Protein product: CASNGGGELFF.

The rearrangement uses TRBV5-1 and TRBJ1-1; D ambiguous. V lost 4 bases, J lost 0 bases, and 13 bases lay in between. The germline V gene has CDR1 SGHRS and CDR2 YFSETQ. This CDR3 is built from 15 residues. CDR3 sequence (DNA): TGCGCCAGCAGCCCAGGCGGTATCATGAACACTGAAGCTTTCTTT. Its protein product is CASSPGGIMNTEAFF.

V usage is TRBV19 and J usage is TRBJ1-6; a weak D match, TRBD1 (5 bases). This CDR3 is built from 16 residues. V lost 6 bases and J 5 bases, leaving 17 bases between the germline ends. Germline lookup yields CDR1 LNHDA and CDR2 SQIVND (reference sequence). In DNA, the CDR3 is TGTGCCAGTAGCGTGGGGGTATTATTAGATAATTCACCCCTCCACTTT. This codes for CASSVGVLLDNSPLHF. Supplemented by reference TRBV19 and TRBJ1-6, the full variable domain reads DGGITQSPKYLFRKEGQNVTLSCEQNLNHDAMYWYRQDPGQGLRLIYYSQIVNDFQKGDIAEGYSVSREKKESFPLTVTSAQKNPTAFYLCASSVGVLLDNSPLHFGNGTRLTVT.

The chain has TRBV5-4 and TRBJ1-1; D is unclear. With 0 bases removed from V and 1 base from J, the gap between germline ends came to 7 bases. The CDR3 has 14 amino acids. Germline CDR1 reads SGHNT; CDR2 reads YYREEE (reference sequence). CDR3 sequence: CASSLAYRNTEAFF. In nucleotides, the CDR3 is TGTGCCAGCAGCTTGGCCTACAGGAACACTGAAGCTTTCTTT.

The chain has TRBV10-3 and TRBJ1-1; perhaps TRBD1 as D (6 bases). Germline assignment: CDR1 ENHRY and CDR2 SYGVKD. The CDR3 spans 15 residues. V dropped 3 bases and J dropped 1 base, with 12 bases sitting between them. In DNA, the CDR3 is TGTGCCATCAGTGACTTAGGGGACACGAACACTGAAGCTTTCTTT. Translation: CAISDLGDTNTEAFF.

This clone was picked up one time. This chain joins TRBV5-1 and TRBJ1-2, with 7 bases that match TRBD1. The V segment lost 0 bases and the J segment 4 bases; nucleotides outside the gene matches: 6. The CDR3 covers 15 residues. Germline V gives CDR1 SGHRS, CDR2 YFSETQ. CDR3 in amino acids: CASSLEGGYSYGYTF. The CDR3 DNA follows: TGCGCCAGCAGCTTGGAAGGGGGCTATTCCTATGGCTACACCTTC.

The V and J genes are TRBV27 and TRBJ2-1; D may be TRBD2 (5 bases). The CDR3 spans 15 residues. V was cut by 4 bases and J by 4 bases, with 14 bases left in between. Germline V gives CDR1 MNHEY, CDR2 SMNVEV (reference sequence). DNA of the CDR3: TGTGCCAGCAGTTCTCGGACTGAAATTTACAATGAGCAGTTCTTC. It translates to CASSSRTEIYNEQFF.

This clone was recorded only once. The chain uses TRBV9 and TRBJ2-2; D not certain. Trimming removed 1 base from V and 1 base from J, with 8 bases in between. The CDR3 extends over 15 amino acids. Per the germline V gene, CDR1 is SGDLS and CDR2 is YYNGEE. The CDR3 nucleotides are TGTGCCAGCAGCGTATTGGCAGAGAACACCGGGGAGCTGTTTTTT. Translated: CASSVLAENTGELFF.

The rearrangement links TRBV6-5 to TRBJ1-1; 9 bases line up with TRBD1. The J segment lost 4 bases and the V segment lost 6 bases, leaving 6 bases of the junction unmatched. Germline CDR1 reads MNHEY; CDR2 reads SVGAGI. This CDR3 is 14 amino acids long. The CDR3 DNA is TGTGCCAGCAGGTTCACGACAGGGGGCACTGAAGCTTTCTTT. This sequence encodes CASRFTTGGTEAFF.

The chain recombines TRBV19 with TRBJ1-5; 7 bases match TRBD1. The V and J ends lost 6 bases and 4 bases, in that order; junction bases with no gene match: 6. The CDR3 spans 14 residues. Germline CDR1 LNHDA, CDR2 SQIVND (reference sequence). This chain's CDR3 is CASRLAGGNQPQHF. DNA of the CDR3: TGTGCCAGTAGGTTGGCAGGGGGTAATCAGCCCCAGCATTTT.

The V call is TRBV2, the J call TRBJ1-1, with D perhaps TRBD1 (6 bases). Germline assignment: CDR1 SNHLY and CDR2 FYNNEI. The CDR3 contains 15 residues. The germline V and J ends were trimmed by 10 bases and 2 bases, with 20 bases remaining between them. In nucleotides, the CDR3 is TGTGCCACTACGCTCTTAGGACAGATAAACACTGAAGCTTTCTTT. It specifies CATTLLGQINTEAFF.

The chain couples TRBV18 to TRBJ1-5; no reliable D call. The length of the CDR3 is 14 residues. Per germline, CDR1 KGHSH and CDR2 LQKENI. V was clipped by 3 bases and J by 7 bases, with 13 bases between them. CDR3 in DNA: TGTGCCAGCTCACCGACCCCGGATGGGCAGCCCCAGCATTTT. Its protein product is CASSPTPDGQPQHF.

The rearrangement joins TRBV4-2 to TRBJ2-7, with no clear D. Trimming shortened V by 0 bases and J by 4 bases, and 4 bases separated the two germline ends. Germline V gives CDR1 LGHNA, CDR2 YNFKEQ. The CDR3 spans 12 residues. The CDR3 loop reads CASSQDMYEQYF. The CDR3 DNA sequence: TGTGCCAGCAGCCAAGATATGTACGAGCAGTACTTC.

The chain employs TRBV10-3 and TRBJ1-5; D is undetermined. Deletions cut 0 bases from V and 0 bases from J, with 6 bases between. Germline V gives CDR1 ENHRY, CDR2 SYGVKD. This CDR3 has 15 amino acids. The CDR3 bases are TGTGCCATCAGTGAGTCGGGCTATAGCAATCAGCCCCAGCATTTT. Encoded protein: CAISESGYSNQPQHF.

V and J are TRBV7-8 and TRBJ1-1; D ambiguous. V was trimmed by 2 bases and J by 3 bases, leaving 10 bases between them. CDR1 and CDR2 (germline): SGHVS, FQNEAQ. This CDR3 has 14 residues. CDR3 region: CASSLIGDYTEAFF. In nucleotides, the CDR3 is TGTGCCAGCAGCTTAATCGGGGATTACACTGAAGCTTTCTTT.

The chain uses TRBV19 and TRBJ2-5; TRBD1 matches at 8 bases. The CDR3 extends over 14 amino acids. V lost 8 bases and J lost 2; bases outside the gene matches: 7. CDR1 and CDR2 (germline): LNHDA, SQIVND (reference sequence). The CDR3 here is CASQARTGQETQYF. CDR3 bases: TGTGCCAGTCAAGCCCGGACAGGGCAAGAGACCCAGTACTTC.

V usage is TRBV4-1 and J usage is TRBJ1-3; maybe TRBD1 (5 bases). This CDR3 has 16 amino acids. The ends were cut back, 4 bases at V and 5 bases at J, with 18 bases in the middle. The germline CDR1 and CDR2 sequences are MGHRA and YSYEKL. The CDR3 region is CASSLQGILPRNTIYF. CDR3 coding DNA: TGCGCCAGCAGCCTGCAGGGAATCCTGCCTCGAAACACCATATATTTT.